This T cell receptor (beta chain) derives from a study of T cell responses to AZD1222 COVID-19 vaccine. Turning to the study itself: Combined were second doses at about 4 or about 12 weeks.

Points on this clone: Its antigen is as yet unknown.

Measured with immunoSEQ multiplex PCR; TCRdb has only the in-frame clones, and not every one. The sample holds approximately 140,000 clones, about 91% seen once. General study findings and limits: At baseline, seropositivity was found in only 6 or 7 AZD1222 recipients. Only after the peak T cell response were repertoires sampled.

There are 13 residues in the CDR3. The junction had 11 bases not matched to a gene; V was cut back by 9 bases and J by 7 bases. This TCR was recovered from an adult in good health. The input for sequencing was peripheral blood, taken on day 0 of AZD1222 vaccination. The chain is built from TRBV12-3 or TRBV12-4 and TRBJ1-2; 7 bases are shared with TRBD1. The CDR3: CASGSQGEGGYTF. For the CDR3, the DNA is TGTGCCAGTGGGTCCCAGGGGGAAGGTGGCTACACCTTC.